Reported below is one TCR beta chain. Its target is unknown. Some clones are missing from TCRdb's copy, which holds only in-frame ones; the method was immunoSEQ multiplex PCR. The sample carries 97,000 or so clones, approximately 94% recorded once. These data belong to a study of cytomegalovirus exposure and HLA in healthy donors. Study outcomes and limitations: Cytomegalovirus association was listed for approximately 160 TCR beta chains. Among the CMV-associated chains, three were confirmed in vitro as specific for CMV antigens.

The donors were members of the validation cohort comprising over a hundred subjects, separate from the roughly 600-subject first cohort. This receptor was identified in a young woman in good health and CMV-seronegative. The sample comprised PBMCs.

CDR3 nucleotides: TGTGCCAGCAGCTTCGACAGGGGCGGACTAGCGGCAATTAATGAGCAGTTCTTC. Its translation is CASSFDRGGLAAINEQFF. The chain joins TRBV7-9 to TRBJ2-1; 10 bases fit TRBD2. With 3 bases clipped from V and 7 bases from J, the junction kept 15 bases outside the gene matches. CDR1 is SEHNR and CDR2 is FQNEAQ in the germline V gene (reference sequence). CDR3 length: 18 residues.